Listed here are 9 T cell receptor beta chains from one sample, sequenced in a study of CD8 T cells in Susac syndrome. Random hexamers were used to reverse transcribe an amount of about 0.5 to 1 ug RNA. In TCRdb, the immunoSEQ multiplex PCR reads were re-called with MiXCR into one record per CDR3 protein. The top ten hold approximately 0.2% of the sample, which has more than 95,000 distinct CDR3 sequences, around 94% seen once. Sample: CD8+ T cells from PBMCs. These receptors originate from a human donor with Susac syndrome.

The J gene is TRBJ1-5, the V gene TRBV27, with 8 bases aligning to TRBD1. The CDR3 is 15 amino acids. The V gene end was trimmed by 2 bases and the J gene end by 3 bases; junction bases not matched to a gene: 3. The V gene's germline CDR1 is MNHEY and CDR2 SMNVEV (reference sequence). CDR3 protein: CASSLGQGLNQPQHF. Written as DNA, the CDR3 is TGTGCCAGCAGTTTAGGACAGGGCCTCAATCAGCCCCAGCATTTT.

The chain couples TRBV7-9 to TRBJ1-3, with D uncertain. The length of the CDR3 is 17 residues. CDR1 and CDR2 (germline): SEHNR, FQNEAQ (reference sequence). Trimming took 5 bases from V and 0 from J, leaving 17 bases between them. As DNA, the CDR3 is TGTGCCAGCAGCGAGACTACATCTAAGGTCTCTGGAAACACCATATATTTT. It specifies CASSETTSKVSGNTIYF.

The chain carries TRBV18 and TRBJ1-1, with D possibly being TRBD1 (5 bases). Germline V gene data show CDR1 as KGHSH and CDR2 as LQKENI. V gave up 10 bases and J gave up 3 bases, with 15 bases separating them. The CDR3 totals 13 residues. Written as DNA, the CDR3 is TGTGCCACATTTGACAGCTACTACACTGAAGCTTTCTTT. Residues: CATFDSYYTEAFF.

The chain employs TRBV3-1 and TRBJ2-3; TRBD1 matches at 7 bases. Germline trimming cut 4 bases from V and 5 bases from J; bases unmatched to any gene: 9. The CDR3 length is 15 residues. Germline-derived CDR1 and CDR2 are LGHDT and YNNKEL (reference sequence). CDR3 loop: CASSPGEGAVDTQYF. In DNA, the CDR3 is TGTGCCAGCAGCCCCGGTGAGGGGGCCGTAGATACGCAGTATTTT.

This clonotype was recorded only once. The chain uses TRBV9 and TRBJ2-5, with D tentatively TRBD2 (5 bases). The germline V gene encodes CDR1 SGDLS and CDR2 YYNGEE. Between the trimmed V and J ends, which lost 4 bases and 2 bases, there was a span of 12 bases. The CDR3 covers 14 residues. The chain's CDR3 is CASSPPEAQETQYF. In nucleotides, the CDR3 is TGTGCCAGCAGCCCACCGGAGGCTCAAGAGACCCAGTACTTC.

CDR3 sequence reads: CATLYPNNEQFF. The DNA for the CDR3 is TGTGCCACCTTGTACCCGAACAATGAGCAGTTCTTC. The chain couples TRBV15 to TRBJ2-1; D remains ambiguous. Trimming cost V 8 bases and J 5 bases, with 10 bases left between them. This CDR3 contains 12 residues. CDR1 and CDR2 from the germline V gene are LNHNV and YYDKDF (reference sequence).

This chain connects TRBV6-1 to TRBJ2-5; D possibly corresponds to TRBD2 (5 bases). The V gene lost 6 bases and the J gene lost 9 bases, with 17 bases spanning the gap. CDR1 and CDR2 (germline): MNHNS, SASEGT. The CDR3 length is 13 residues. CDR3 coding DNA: TGTGCCAGCAGCGGTCTAGCACCCGGGCCCCAGTACTTC. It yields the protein CASSGLAPGPQYF.

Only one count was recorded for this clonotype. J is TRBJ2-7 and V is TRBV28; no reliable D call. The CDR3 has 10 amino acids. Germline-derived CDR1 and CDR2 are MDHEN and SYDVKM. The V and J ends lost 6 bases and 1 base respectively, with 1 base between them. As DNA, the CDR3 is TGTGCCAGCAGATCCTACGAGCAGTACTTC. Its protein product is CASRSYEQYF.

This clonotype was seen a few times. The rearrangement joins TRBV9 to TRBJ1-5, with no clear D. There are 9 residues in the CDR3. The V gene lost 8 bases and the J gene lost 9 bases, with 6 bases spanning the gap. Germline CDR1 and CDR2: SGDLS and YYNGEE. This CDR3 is CARLGPQHF. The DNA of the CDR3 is TGTGCCAGATTGGGGCCCCAGCATTTT.